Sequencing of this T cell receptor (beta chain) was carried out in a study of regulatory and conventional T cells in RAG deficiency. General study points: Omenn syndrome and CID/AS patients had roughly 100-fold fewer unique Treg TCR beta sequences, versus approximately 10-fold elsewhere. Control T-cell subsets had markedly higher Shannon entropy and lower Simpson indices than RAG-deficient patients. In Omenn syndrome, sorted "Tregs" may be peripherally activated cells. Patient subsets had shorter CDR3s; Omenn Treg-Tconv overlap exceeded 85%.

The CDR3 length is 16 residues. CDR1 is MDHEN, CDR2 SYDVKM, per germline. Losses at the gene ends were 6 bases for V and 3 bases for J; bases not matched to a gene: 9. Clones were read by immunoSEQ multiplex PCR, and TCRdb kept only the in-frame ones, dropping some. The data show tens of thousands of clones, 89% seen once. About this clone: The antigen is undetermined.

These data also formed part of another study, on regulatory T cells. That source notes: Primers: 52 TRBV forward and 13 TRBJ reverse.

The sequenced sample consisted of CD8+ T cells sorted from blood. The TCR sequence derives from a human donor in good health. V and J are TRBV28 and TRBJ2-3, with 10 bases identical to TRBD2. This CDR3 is CASSHSSGGKTDTQYF. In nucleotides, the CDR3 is TGTGCCAGCAGCCACTCTAGCGGGGGCAAAACAGATACGCAGTATTTT.